Listed below are T cell receptor beta chains from one sample, sequenced in a study of vaccination and CD4 T cells after COVID-19. The antigens for these receptors are not known. MiXCR, applied by TCRdb to the PCR reads, yields one record per CDR3 protein. In the table there are about 12,000 distinct CDR3 sequences, around three quarters of which are singletons. Specimen: CD4+ T cells from blood, cultured in vitro. These receptors were taken from a human donor who had recovered from COVID-19. The CDR3 runs from the conserved cysteine through the conserved F or W. The order of the fields is D gene, clone size, J gene, V gene, CDR3 DNA, CDR3 protein. The D gene is left open where the match is weak. Rows give clone size only sometimes, using once, few, many, or a class for an expanded clone.

d_call: TRBD2; clone_size: NA; j_call: TRBJ2-2; v_call: TRBV4-1; cdr3_nt: TGCGCCAGCAGCCAAGTAGCGGGTTGGGGGGGGTACACCGGGGAGCTGTTTTTT; cdr3_aa: CASSQVAGWGGYTGELFF
d_call: NA; clone_size: once; j_call: TRBJ1-5; v_call: TRBV6-5; cdr3_nt: TGTGCCAGCAGTTACTCGAGGCAGCTGAATCAGCCCCAGCATTTT; cdr3_aa: CASSYSRQLNQPQHF
d_call: NA; clone_size: NA; j_call: TRBJ2-2; v_call: TRBV5-1; cdr3_nt: TGCGCCAGCAGCTTGGATCCTAGCTCCGGGGAGCTGTTTTTT; cdr3_aa: CASSLDPSSGELFF
d_call: TRBD2; clone_size: NA; j_call: TRBJ2-7; v_call: TRBV20-1; cdr3_nt: TGCAGTGCGGCGGGTGGCGGGAGGGGTTACGAGCAGTACTTC; cdr3_aa: CSAAGGGRGYEQYF
d_call: TRBD1; clone_size: NA; j_call: TRBJ2-2; v_call: TRBV30; cdr3_nt: TGTGCCTGGAGTGTGTGGACAGGGAGCACCGGGGAGCTGTTTTTT; cdr3_aa: CAWSVWTGSTGELFF
d_call: NA; clone_size: NA; j_call: TRBJ2-5; v_call: TRBV20-1; cdr3_nt: TGCAGTGCTAGGGAGGGGGTTTGGAGTAGTAGGGAGACCCAGTACTTC; cdr3_aa: CSAREGVWSSRETQYF
d_call: TRBD1; clone_size: few; j_call: TRBJ1-4; v_call: TRBV6-1; cdr3_nt: TGTGCCAGCAGTGAAAAGGGGGCCTCCCGTGGAAAACTGTTTTTT; cdr3_aa: CASSEKGASRGKLFF
d_call: NA; clone_size: NA; j_call: TRBJ2-7; v_call: TRBV29-1; cdr3_nt: TGCAGCGTTGAGGGCAGGGGTGGAGAGCAGTACTTC; cdr3_aa: CSVEGRGGEQYF
d_call: NA; clone_size: NA; j_call: TRBJ1-5; v_call: TRBV6-5; cdr3_nt: TGTGCCAGCAGTTACTCGGGGGGGAAGGGGAGCAATCAGCCCCAGCATTTT; cdr3_aa: CASSYSGGKGSNQPQHF
d_call: TRBD2; clone_size: NA; j_call: TRBJ2-7; v_call: TRBV11-3; cdr3_nt: TGTGCCAGCAGCTACACGGGGACTAGCGGCTACGAGCAGTACTTC; cdr3_aa: CASSYTGTSGYEQYF
d_call: TRBD1; clone_size: medium-sized; j_call: TRBJ1-1; v_call: TRBV28; cdr3_nt: TGTGCCAGCAGTCAACAGGGGGCCCTCGAGGACACTGAAGCTTTCTTT; cdr3_aa: CASSQQGALEDTEAFF
d_call: TRBD1; clone_size: NA; j_call: TRBJ1-5; v_call: TRBV6-1; cdr3_nt: TGTGCCAGCACCGTGGGACAGACGATTAATCAGCCCCAGCATTTT; cdr3_aa: CASTVGQTINQPQHF
d_call: NA; clone_size: few; j_call: TRBJ1-2; v_call: TRBV24-1; cdr3_nt: TGTGCCACCAGTGATCCGGGCGCCCCAGTCCATGGCTACACCTTC; cdr3_aa: CATSDPGAPVHGYTF
d_call: TRBD1; clone_size: NA; j_call: TRBJ2-3; v_call: TRBV2; cdr3_nt: TGTGCCAGCAGCCCAGGAAACAGGGGCCCAGATACGCAGTATTTT; cdr3_aa: CASSPGNRGPDTQYF
d_call: NA; clone_size: NA; j_call: TRBJ2-2; v_call: TRBV10-3; cdr3_nt: TGTGCCATCAGTGAGTCAGGGCCCGGGGAGCTGTTTTTT; cdr3_aa: CAISESGPGELFF
d_call: NA; clone_size: NA; j_call: TRBJ2-4; v_call: TRBV30; cdr3_nt: TGTGCCTGGAGTGTAAGGGCAGGGAACATTCAGTACTTC; cdr3_aa: CAWSVRAGNIQYF
d_call: TRBD1; clone_size: NA; j_call: TRBJ1-2; v_call: TRBV28; cdr3_nt: TGTGCCAGCACCTCGGCCGGGACAGGGGCTTTCTATGGCTACACCTTC; cdr3_aa: CASTSAGTGAFYGYTF
d_call: TRBD1; clone_size: NA; j_call: TRBJ1-1; v_call: TRBV5-5; cdr3_nt: TGTGCCAGCAGTGAACCGGGACAGGGTTGGACTGAAGCTTTCTTT; cdr3_aa: CASSEPGQGWTEAFF
d_call: NA; clone_size: NA; j_call: TRBJ2-7; v_call: TRBV7-9; cdr3_nt: TGTGCCAGCAGCTTAGAGCGCACCGGGTTGCTCAGGAACGAGCAGTACTTC; cdr3_aa: CASSLERTGLLRNEQYF
d_call: TRBD1; clone_size: NA; j_call: TRBJ1-5; v_call: TRBV4-1; cdr3_nt: TGCGCCAGCAGCCGGGACAGGGGGCTGACGAGCAATCAGCCCCAGCATTTT; cdr3_aa: CASSRDRGLTSNQPQHF
d_call: NA; clone_size: few; j_call: TRBJ1-1; v_call: TRBV20-1; cdr3_nt: TGCAGTGCAAACCCGGGTCCTCGTAAAGCTTTCTTT; cdr3_aa: CSANPGPRKAFF
d_call: NA; clone_size: NA; j_call: TRBJ1-2; v_call: TRBV5-1; cdr3_nt: TGCGCCAGCAGCTCCTCCCTTGGTCTTGGAGCCTATGGCTACACCTTC; cdr3_aa: CASSSSLGLGAYGYTF
d_call: NA; clone_size: NA; j_call: TRBJ1-2; v_call: TRBV12-3/TRBV12-4; cdr3_nt: TGTGCCAGCAGTTTAGCCCGTCGGTTACATCATGGCTACACCTTC; cdr3_aa: CASSLARRLHHGYTF
d_call: NA; clone_size: NA; j_call: TRBJ1-1; v_call: TRBV6-1; cdr3_nt: TGTGCCAGCAGTAGTGGCAGGGAGGTTCGAGCTTTCTTT; cdr3_aa: CASSSGREVRAFF
d_call: NA; clone_size: NA; j_call: TRBJ2-5; v_call: TRBV6-1; cdr3_nt: TGTGCCAGCAGTACCCAAAGGGGGGGGGCACCTGGCGGGGAGACCCAGTACTTC; cdr3_aa: CASSTQRGGAPGGETQYF
d_call: NA; clone_size: NA; j_call: TRBJ2-3; v_call: TRBV11-3; cdr3_nt: TGTGCCAGCAGCGGGGCGGGCGCTAGCACAGATACGCAGTATTTT; cdr3_aa: CASSGAGASTDTQYF
d_call: TRBD2; clone_size: NA; j_call: TRBJ2-2; v_call: TRBV27; cdr3_nt: TGTGCCAGCAGTCCCCAACTAGCGACATCCACAACCGGGGAGCTGTTTTTT; cdr3_aa: CASSPQLATSTTGELFF
d_call: TRBD1; clone_size: NA; j_call: TRBJ1-6; v_call: TRBV5-4; cdr3_nt: TGTGCCAGCAGCTTACAGGGGGCCCGGCCCTTGCATTCACCCCTCCACTTT; cdr3_aa: CASSLQGARPLHSPLHF
d_call: NA; clone_size: few; j_call: TRBJ2-3; v_call: TRBV9; cdr3_nt: TGTGCCAGCAGCGTAGAGAGCAGAGCCGATACGCAGTATTTT; cdr3_aa: CASSVESRADTQYF
d_call: NA; clone_size: NA; j_call: TRBJ1-6; v_call: TRBV6-1; cdr3_nt: TGTGCCAGCAGCTATCCGGGACGGATAAATTCACCCCTCCACTTT; cdr3_aa: CASSYPGRINSPLHF
d_call: NA; clone_size: NA; j_call: TRBJ2-3; v_call: TRBV24-1; cdr3_nt: TGTGCCACCAGTGATCCAAACACAGATACGCAGTATTTT; cdr3_aa: CATSDPNTDTQYF
d_call: TRBD1; clone_size: NA; j_call: TRBJ2-2; v_call: TRBV25-1; cdr3_nt: TGTGCCAGCAGGGGGACAGGGGGCAACGTCGGGGAGCTGTTTTTT; cdr3_aa: CASRGTGGNVGELFF
d_call: NA; clone_size: once; j_call: TRBJ1-6; v_call: TRBV20-1; cdr3_nt: TGCAGTGCTAGAGATCCGGCCAGCAGCTCCTATAATTCACCCCTCCACTTT; cdr3_aa: CSARDPASSSYNSPLHF
d_call: NA; clone_size: NA; j_call: TRBJ2-7; v_call: TRBV7-8; cdr3_nt: TGTGCCAGCAGCTTAGCAGTCGCCCACGAGCAGTACTTC; cdr3_aa: CASSLAVAHEQYF
d_call: NA; clone_size: NA; j_call: TRBJ1-5; v_call: TRBV2; cdr3_nt: TGTGCCAGCAGTGACCGACAGCGCAATCAGCCCCAGCATTTT; cdr3_aa: CASSDRQRNQPQHF
d_call: NA; clone_size: few; j_call: TRBJ1-5; v_call: TRBV6-2/TRBV6-3; cdr3_nt: TGTGCCAGCAGCCCACAGGGTCCTCTATCGGGCAATCAGCCCCAGCATTTT; cdr3_aa: CASSPQGPLSGNQPQHF
d_call: TRBD2; clone_size: NA; j_call: TRBJ2-3; v_call: TRBV28; cdr3_nt: TGTGCCAGCAGTTCGACTAGCGGGAGTACTAGCACAGATACGCAGTATTTT; cdr3_aa: CASSSTSGSTSTDTQYF
d_call: TRBD2; clone_size: medium-sized; j_call: TRBJ2-3; v_call: TRBV6-4; cdr3_nt: TGTGCCAGCAGTGAGGGGGGGACAGATACGCAGTATTTT; cdr3_aa: CASSEGGTDTQYF
d_call: NA; clone_size: NA; j_call: TRBJ1-2; v_call: TRBV24-1; cdr3_nt: TGTGCCACCAGTGCTACCACCAGGGATGGCTACACCTTC; cdr3_aa: CATSATTRDGYTF
d_call: NA; clone_size: NA; j_call: TRBJ1-2; v_call: TRBV19; cdr3_nt: TGTGCCAGTAGTATTCAAGGGTCCCTTCTTGGAGGCTACACCTTC; cdr3_aa: CASSIQGSLLGGYTF
d_call: NA; clone_size: NA; j_call: TRBJ1-2; v_call: TRBV20-1; cdr3_nt: TGCAGTGCTAGGCGGGACATTGTAGGCTACACCTTC; cdr3_aa: CSARRDIVGYTF
d_call: TRBD2; clone_size: NA; j_call: TRBJ2-2; v_call: TRBV20-1; cdr3_nt: TGCAGTGCTAGAGATGTTACTAGCGGAAACACCGGGGAGCTGTTTTTT; cdr3_aa: CSARDVTSGNTGELFF
d_call: TRBD1; clone_size: NA; j_call: TRBJ2-7; v_call: TRBV28; cdr3_nt: TGTGCCAGTCGACAGGGAGTTTACGAGCAGTACTTC; cdr3_aa: CASRQGVYEQYF
d_call: NA; clone_size: NA; j_call: TRBJ2-6; v_call: TRBV10-1; cdr3_nt: TGCGCCAGCAGTGAGTCCGGGGCCAACGTCCTGACTTTC; cdr3_aa: CASSESGANVLTF
d_call: TRBD1; clone_size: NA; j_call: TRBJ2-5; v_call: TRBV5-1; cdr3_nt: TGCGCCAGCAGCTTGGAACAGGGGTCAGGAAAGACCCAGTACTTC; cdr3_aa: CASSLEQGSGKTQYF
d_call: NA; clone_size: NA; j_call: TRBJ1-5; v_call: TRBV12-3/TRBV12-4; cdr3_nt: TGTGCCAGCAGTTTTACAGGGTATCAGCCCCAGCATTTT; cdr3_aa: CASSFTGYQPQHF
d_call: NA; clone_size: once; j_call: TRBJ2-7; v_call: TRBV7-2; cdr3_nt: TGTGCCAGCAGCTTAGTTACGCAGGCGGGCGAGCAGTACTTC; cdr3_aa: CASSLVTQAGEQYF
d_call: NA; clone_size: NA; j_call: TRBJ2-2; v_call: TRBV20-1; cdr3_nt: TGCAGTGCTAGAGGCTGGGGAGTGGGAGAACGCACCGGGGAGCTGTTTTTT; cdr3_aa: CSARGWGVGERTGELFF
d_call: NA; clone_size: NA; j_call: TRBJ2-7; v_call: TRBV29-1; cdr3_nt: TGCAGCGTTGCATCGGACAGAAACTACGAGCAGTACTTC; cdr3_aa: CSVASDRNYEQYF
d_call: TRBD1; clone_size: NA; j_call: TRBJ1-1; v_call: TRBV7-9; cdr3_nt: TGTGCCAGCAGCAGGACAGGGATCCCTGAAGCTTTCTTT; cdr3_aa: CASSRTGIPEAFF